The source of this T cell receptor beta chain is a study of blood T cell repertoires in COVID-19. In the study overall: Sources were T cells, B-cell-depleted T cells, or PBMCs; the material itself was cDNA or gDNA.

Authors' methods: Amplification with reference gene primers provided the estimates of nucleated cell counts. Assay: immunoSEQ multiplex PCR; the TCRdb copy retains only in-frame clones and omits some. That table supplies the V and J calls and clone size; D and trimming were determined from the DNA. There are 13,000 to 15,000 clones in the sample; about 88% occur only once, and 2.4% lies in the top ten. CDR3 length equals 13 residues. Germline lookup yields CDR1 SQVTM and CDR2 ANQGSEA. V was clipped by 6 bases and J by 2 bases; unmatched bases: 4. This clone was counted once. Sequenced input: peripheral blood. The V call is TRBV29-1, the J call TRBJ2-3; 8 bases map to TRBD1. This TCR was sampled from a woman between 70 and 85 years old in a cohort sampled during active or convalescent COVID-19. CDR3 protein: CSVGGQDTDTQYF. DNA for the CDR3: TGCAGCGTGGGGGGACAGGACACAGATACGCAGTATTTT.